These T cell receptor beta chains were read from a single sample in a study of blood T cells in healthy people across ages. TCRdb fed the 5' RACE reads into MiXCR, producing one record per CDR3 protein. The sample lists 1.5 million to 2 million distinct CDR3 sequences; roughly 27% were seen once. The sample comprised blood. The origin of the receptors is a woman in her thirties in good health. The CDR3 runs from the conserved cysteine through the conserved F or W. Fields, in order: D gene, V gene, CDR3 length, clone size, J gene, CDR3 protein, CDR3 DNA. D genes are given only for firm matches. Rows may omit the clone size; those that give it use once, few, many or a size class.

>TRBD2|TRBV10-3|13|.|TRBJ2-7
CAISFAGDYEQYF
TGTGCCATCAGTTTTGCGGGGGACTACGAGCAGTACTTC
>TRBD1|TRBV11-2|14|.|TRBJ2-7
CAGSLGDRGYEQYF
TGTGCCGGCAGCTTAGGGGACAGGGGCTACGAGCAGTACTTC
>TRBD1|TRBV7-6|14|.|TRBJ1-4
CASSDTGGGRKLFF
TGTGCCAGCAGCGATACAGGGGGCGGCAGGAAACTGTTTTTT
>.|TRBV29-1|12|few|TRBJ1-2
CSVPADNYGYTF
TGCAGCGTTCCGGCTGATAACTATGGCTACACCTTC
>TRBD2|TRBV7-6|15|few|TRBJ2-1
CASSKGTSQRNEQFF
TGTGCCAGCAGCAAGGGGACTAGCCAACGCAATGAGCAGTTCTTC
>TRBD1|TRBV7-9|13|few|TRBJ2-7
CASSQGAHGEQYF
TGTGCCAGCAGCCAGGGGGCCCATGGGGAGCAGTACTTC
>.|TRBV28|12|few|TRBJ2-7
CASQGGDYEQYF
TGTGCCAGCCAGGGGGGGGACTACGAGCAGTACTTC
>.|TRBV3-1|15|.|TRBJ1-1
CASSHSLSTAPYGFF
TGTGCCAGCAGCCATTCTCTCTCGACAGCCCCATATGGTTTCTTT
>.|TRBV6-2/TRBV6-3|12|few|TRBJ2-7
CASSQQPYEQYF
TGTGCCAGCAGCCAACAGCCCTACGAGCAGTACTTC
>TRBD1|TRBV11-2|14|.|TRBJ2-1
CASSRQGREETQFF
TGTGCCAGCAGCCGACAGGGTCGTGAGGAGACCCAGTTCTTC
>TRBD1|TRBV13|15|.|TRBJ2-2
CASRPRDRNTGELFF
TGTGCCAGCAGGCCCCGGGACAGAAACACCGGGGAGCTGTTTTTT
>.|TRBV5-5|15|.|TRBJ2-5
CASSSRDARQETQYF
TGTGCCAGCAGCTCACGAGACGCCCGACAAGAGACCCAGTACTTC
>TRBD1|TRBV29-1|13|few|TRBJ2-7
CSVGTGIAYEQYF
TGCAGCGTTGGGACAGGGATCGCCTACGAGCAGTACTTC
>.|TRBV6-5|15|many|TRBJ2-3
CASSYSPLSTDTQYF
TGTGCCAGCAGTTACTCGCCACTTAGCACAGATACGCAGTATTTT
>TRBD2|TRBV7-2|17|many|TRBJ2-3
CASSLMGTSVSTDTQYF
TGTGCCAGCAGCTTAATGGGGACTAGCGTTAGCACAGATACGCAGTATTTT
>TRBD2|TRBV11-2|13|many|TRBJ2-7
CASSLASGNEQYF
TGTGCCAGCAGCTTGGCTAGCGGGAACGAGCAGTACTTC